Following are 30 T cell receptor beta chains from one sample sequenced in a study of shared clonotypes between healthy human individuals. Sequenced by immunoSEQ multiplex PCR; TCRdb stores in-frame clones only, minus some. This repertoire shows 2 million to 3 million clones, over 85% found once; its top ten account for 0.36%. Material: naive CD4+ T cells from PBMCs. Subset specified: CD45RA+ positively selected. Source of these receptors: a man aged 18 to 29 in good health. Some clones in this sample may be carry-over from other donors' samples.

About this clone itself: Other DNA sequences in the sample encode the same CDR3. The gene calls are TRBV7-2 and TRBJ2-3; unclear D gene. V lost 0 bases, J lost 5 bases, and 9 bases lay in between. Germline CDR1 is SGHTA and CDR2 is FQGNSA. The CDR3 contains 14 residues. The CDR3 is CASSLAGGLDTQYF. The CDR3 DNA reads TGTGCCAGCAGCTTAGCCGGTGGTCTAGATACGCAGTATTTT.

The CDR3, as DNA: TGTGCCAGCGGCACGGATGGACTGGGCCCCAATACGCAGTATTTT. Amino acid sequence: CASGTDGLGPNTQYF. The chain recombines TRBV9 with TRBJ2-3, with TRBD2 as a possible D gene (5 bases). V lost 7 bases and J lost 7, with 22 bases in between. CDR3 length equals 15 residues. Germline CDR1 is SGDLS and CDR2 is YYNGEE.

CDR3 nucleotides: TGCGCCAGCAGCCGGGACAGGGGGCACGAGCAGTACTTC. This codes for CASSRDRGHEQYF. V gene TRBV4-3 combines with J gene TRBJ2-7; 12 bases line up with TRBD1. J was trimmed by 5 bases and V by 4 bases; bases with no gene match: 0. The CDR3 extends over 13 amino acids. CDR1 and CDR2 (germline): LGHNA, YSLEER.

V is TRBV5-1 and J is TRBJ1-5; D ambiguous. The CDR3 is 16 amino acids. V dropped 0 bases and J dropped 4 bases, with 14 bases sitting between them. Germline V gene data show CDR1 as SGHRS and CDR2 as YFSETQ. DNA of the CDR3: TGCGCCAGCAGCTTGGGTTCTTCGCAGCAAAATCAGCCCCAGCATTTT. It is translated as CASSLGSSQQNQPQHF. Full variable domain (remainder filled in from reference TRBV5-1 and TRBJ1-5): KAGVTQTPRYLIKTRGQQVTLSCSPISGHRSVSWYQQTPGQGLQFLFEYFSETQRNKGNFPGRFSGRQFSNSRSEMNVSTLELGDSALYLCASSLGSSQQNQPQHFGDGTRLSIL.

The rearrangement uses TRBV4-1 and TRBJ1-1; D gene unclear. Trimming removed 2 bases at V and 0 bases at J, with 7 bases between. Germline CDR1 MGHRA, CDR2 YSYEKL. This CDR3 region has 14 residues. CDR3 region: CASSQFELNTEAFF. The CDR3 DNA reads as TGCGCCAGCAGCCAATTTGAGCTGAACACTGAAGCTTTCTTT.

The rearrangement uses TRBV5-1 and TRBJ2-3; the match to TRBD2 covers 8 bases. CDR1 is SGHRS, CDR2 YFSETQ, per germline. The CDR3 spans 16 residues. Losses at the gene ends were 1 base for V and 6 bases for J; bases not matched to a gene: 10. The CDR3 DNA is TGCGCCAGCAGCTTGACGGCCAGCGGGAGAGGGGATACGCAGTATTTT. Amino acids: CASSLTASGRGDTQYF. Together with reference TRBV5-1 and TRBJ2-3, the CDR3 gives the full variable domain: KAGVTQTPRYLIKTRGQQVTLSCSPISGHRSVSWYQQTPGQGLQFLFEYFSETQRNKGNFPGRFSGRQFSNSRSEMNVSTLELGDSALYLCASSLTASGRGDTQYFGPGTRLTVL.

The count of this clone is one. The chain has TRBV9 and TRBJ2-7; D perhaps matches TRBD2 (6 bases). The CDR3 sequence is 15 residues long. Germline V lookup: CDR1 SGDLS, CDR2 YYNGEE. V was pared by 4 bases and J by 3 bases, with 17 bases between. As DNA, the CDR3 is TGTGCCAGCAGCCCCGGGACTGGCAGGCACTACGAGCAGTACTTC. Residues: CASSPGTGRHYEQYF.

The V call is TRBV5-1, the J call TRBJ1-1; TRBD1 aligns across 9 bases. Trimming took 0 bases from V and 9 from J; bases not matched to a gene: 3. The CDR3 extends over 13 amino acids. Germline loops: CDR1 SGHRS, CDR2 YFSETQ. CDR3 bases: TGCGCCAGCAGCTTGGAGGGACAGGGCAAAGCTTTCTTT. Translated: CASSLEGQGKAFF.

The chain has TRBV7-3 and TRBJ2-2, with D hard to call. This CDR3 has 14 amino acids. Trimming removed 2 bases at V and 6 bases at J, with 10 bases between. Germline CDR1 is SGHTA and CDR2 is FQGTGA. CDR3 residues: CASSLDIAPGELFF. CDR3 DNA sequence: TGTGCCAGCAGCTTAGATATCGCCCCCGGGGAGCTGTTTTTT.

The V and J genes are TRBV23-1 and TRBJ1-2; no firm D call. TRBV23-1 is annotated as an ORF whose role is uncertain. V was clipped by 0 bases and J by 3 bases, with 14 bases between them. This CDR3 has 16 residues. CDR3: CASSQSLRRLDYGYTF. CDR3 in DNA: TGCGCCAGCAGTCAATCCTTGAGGCGGTTGGACTATGGCTACACCTTC.

The rearrangement uses TRBV2 and TRBJ1-4; TRBD1 matches 7 bases. After removal of 3 bases from V and 7 bases from J, the junction contained 5 bases not matched to a gene. CDR1 is SNHLY and CDR2 is FYNNEI in the germline V gene. The CDR3 covers 14 residues. CDR3 in amino acids: CASSEDRSGEKLFF. CDR3 sequence (DNA): TGTGCCAGCAGTGAGGACAGGTCCGGTGAAAAACTGTTTTTT.

The chain joins TRBV2 to TRBJ1-1; TRBD1 is a possible D gene (5 bases). V was trimmed by 2 bases and J by 4 bases, leaving 14 bases between them. The germline CDR1 and CDR2 sequences are SNHLY and FYNNEI. CDR3 length: 15 residues. CDR3 amino acids: CASSERGGIGTEAFF. DNA of the CDR3: TGTGCCAGCAGTGAACGGGGGGGAATCGGCACTGAAGCTTTCTTT.

V usage is TRBV19 and J usage is TRBJ1-2; the match to TRBD1 covers 8 bases. The germline gives CDR1 LNHDA, CDR2 SQIVND (reference sequence). CDR3 length: 13 amino acids. J gave up 0 bases and V 7 bases, and 1 base lay outside the gene matches. CDR3 region: CASKQGANYGYTF. As DNA, the CDR3 is TGTGCCAGTAAACAGGGGGCTAACTATGGCTACACCTTC.

This chain links TRBV28 with TRBJ2-5, with 11 bases matching TRBD2. The length of the CDR3 is 19 residues. Germline V gene sequence: CDR1 MDHEN, CDR2 SYDVKM. Trimming took 4 bases from V and 3 from J; bases not matched to a gene: 16. This chain's CDR3 is CASSSAILTSGKTKETQYF. CDR3 sequence (DNA): TGTGCCAGCAGTTCCGCTATATTGACTAGCGGGAAGACAAAAGAGACCCAGTACTTC.

The chain links TRBV27 to TRBJ1-2; 7 bases line up with TRBD1. The CDR3 extends over 15 amino acids. From germline, CDR1 is MNHEY and CDR2 SMNVEV (reference sequence). The V and J ends lost 3 bases and 2 bases, in that order; junction bases with no gene match: 6. In DNA, the CDR3 is TGTGCCAGCAGTTTCGGGTCGACAGGGAACTATGGCTACACCTTC. The encoded protein is CASSFGSTGNYGYTF.

The rearrangement joins TRBV5-5 to TRBJ1-2; D perhaps matches TRBD1 (6 bases). Deletions cut 0 bases from V and 4 bases from J, with 10 bases between. The CDR3 loop spans 14 amino acids. Germline CDR1 and CDR2: SGHKS and YYEKEE (reference sequence). CDR3 protein: CASSLEGQIYGYTF. CDR3 nucleotides: TGTGCCAGCAGCTTGGAAGGACAGATCTATGGCTACACCTTC.

The table lists this clone with a few counts. The gene calls are TRBV5-6 and TRBJ1-5; 9 positions agree with TRBD1. V lost 0 bases to trimming and J lost 6 bases; unmatched junction nucleotides: 7. The CDR3 is made up of 16 amino acids. CDR1 and CDR2 (germline): SGHDT, YYEEEE. The CDR3 DNA reads as TGTGCCAGCAGCTTGGCACAGGGGGCAAGAGGTCAGCCCCAGCATTTT. It encodes CASSLAQGARGQPQHF.

In this sample, this clone turned up once. CDR3 nucleotides: TGCGCCAGCAGTGAGTCGAGGGGTAGGGGTGGGAATGAGCAGTTCTTC. The encoded protein is CASSESRGRGGNEQFF. J is TRBJ2-1 and V is TRBV10-1; tentatively, D is TRBD1 or TRBD2 (5 bases each). Trimming left V 0 bases short and J 7 bases short, with 16 bases between. CDR1 is WNHNN and CDR2 is SYGVQD in the germline V gene (reference sequence). The CDR3 runs 16 residues.

The chain recombines TRBV11-2 with TRBJ2-1; tentative D call: TRBD1 (6 bases). The V gene's germline CDR1 is SGHAT and CDR2 FQNNGV. There are 14 residues in the CDR3. V gave up 5 bases and J gave up 6 bases, with 14 bases separating them. The CDR3 here is CASSLLLQGNEQFF. For the CDR3, the DNA is TGTGCCAGCAGCCTACTCCTACAGGGCAATGAGCAGTTCTTC.

The V and J genes are TRBV12-1 and TRBJ1-1; the DNA was not used to check the table's D call, TRBD1. TRBV12-1 is described as a pseudogene. The CDR3 contains 16 residues. The CDR3 region has the DNA TGTGCCAGCAGCTTTCGGGCAGGGCGTATGAACACTGAAGCTTTCTTT. This encodes CASSFRAGRMNTEAFF.

The V gene is TRBV12-5, the J gene TRBJ2-3; 11 bases fit TRBD1. Germline V CDR1 and CDR2: LGHNT, FRNRAP. V lost 6 bases and J lost 5; bases outside the gene matches: 7. The CDR3 runs to 15 residues. DNA of the CDR3: TGTGCTAGTGGCCCCGGGACAGGGGGAAGAGATACGCAGTATTTT. Encoded protein: CASGPGTGGRDTQYF.

This clone was observed a single time. CDR3 sequence (DNA): TGTGCCAGTAGTATAGATTGGGACAGATATAGCAATCAGCCCCAGCATTTT. Encoded protein: CASSIDWDRYSNQPQHF. The chain couples TRBV19 to TRBJ1-5, with 7 positions matching TRBD1. CDR3 length: 17 residues. CDR1 and CDR2 (germline): LNHDA, SQIVND (reference sequence). V lost 0 bases and J lost 0; bases outside the gene matches: 5.

This sequence joins TRBV4-2 and TRBJ2-3; TRBD2 is a possible D gene (5 bases). The CDR3 is 17 amino acids. Trimming cost V 3 bases and J 1 base, with 17 bases left between them. Germline-derived CDR1 and CDR2 are LGHNA and YNFKEQ. The CDR3 nucleotides read TGTGCCAGCAGCCACCTGACTGGGAGCGCCCGCACAGATACGCAGTATTTT. This encodes CASSHLTGSARTDTQYF.

This sequence joins TRBV2 and TRBJ2-3; 11 nucleotides align to TRBD1. Losses at the gene ends were 4 bases for V and 7 bases for J; bases not matched to a gene: 16. The length of the CDR3 is 18 residues. Per the germline V gene, CDR1 is SNHLY and CDR2 is FYNNEI. The CDR3 protein is CASSGGTGGTSGTYTQYF. In DNA form, the CDR3 reads TGTGCCAGCAGTGGCGGGACAGGGGGAACTAGCGGTACTTATACGCAGTATTTT.

This rearrangement joins TRBV27 to TRBJ2-6, with D perhaps TRBD1 (5 bases). The germline V and J ends were trimmed by 5 bases and 1 base, with 9 bases remaining between them. This CDR3 contains 15 residues. The germline V gene encodes CDR1 MNHEY and CDR2 SMNVEV (reference sequence). CDR3 sequence (DNA): TGTGCCAGCAGTCCGGACATTTCTGGGGCCAACGTCCTGACTTTC. Its protein is CASSPDISGANVLTF.

In this sample, this clone turned up once. V and J are TRBV7-2 and TRBJ1-5; 9 bases align to TRBD1. CDR1 SGHTA and CDR2 FQGNSA come from the germline V gene. The J segment lost 1 base and the V segment lost 3 bases, leaving 7 bases of the junction unmatched. This CDR3 is built from 17 residues. DNA of the CDR3: TGTGCCAGCAGCTTTATGGGTACAGGGGGCAGCAATCAGCCCCAGCATTTT. This encodes CASSFMGTGGSNQPQHF.

About this clone: The same CDR3 arises from other DNA sequences in this sample as well. This sequence joins TRBV28 and TRBJ2-3; D possibly uses TRBD1 or TRBD2 (5 bases each). The CDR3 has 14 amino acids. V was clipped by 2 bases and J by 2 bases, with 8 bases between them. CDR1 and CDR2 (germline): MDHEN, SYDVKM. The CDR3 sequence: CASSLGGPTDTQYF. The CDR3 coding sequence is TGTGCCAGCAGTTTAGGGGGACCCACAGATACGCAGTATTTT. The entire variable domain, with the rest obtained from reference TRBV28 and TRBJ2-3, is as follows: DVKVTQSSRYLVKRTGEKVFLECVQDMDHENMFWYRQDPGLGLRLIYFSYDVKMKEKGDIPEGYSVSREKKERFSLILESASTNQTSMYLCASSLGGPTDTQYFGPGTRLTVL.

The genes are TRBV28 and TRBJ2-1, with a tentative D call TRBD1 (7 bases). The CDR3 has 18 residues. The germline V gene has CDR1 MDHEN and CDR2 SYDVKM. The germline V and J ends were trimmed by 0 bases and 9 bases, with 24 bases remaining between them. CDR3 DNA: TGTGCCAGCAGTTTATGGAACGGAGGAGGGGGCGGTTTGGGTGAGCAGTTCTTC. Protein product: CASSLWNGGGGGLGEQFF.

The chain has TRBV25-1 and TRBJ1-4; 8 bases line up with TRBD1. V dropped 5 bases and J dropped 0; count of bases not matched to a gene: 2. Germline-derived CDR1 and CDR2 are MGHDK and SYGVNS. There are 15 residues in the CDR3. The CDR3 is CASSQGQATNEKLFF. CDR3 sequence (DNA): TGTGCCAGCAGTCAGGGACAGGCAACTAATGAAAAACTGTTTTTT.

The chain couples TRBV5-1 to TRBJ1-2, with no clear D. Per the germline V gene, CDR1 is SGHRS and CDR2 is YFSETQ. Deletions cut 0 bases from V and 3 bases from J, with 6 bases between. This CDR3 is 13 amino acids long. The CDR3 region has the DNA TGCGCCAGCAGCTTGGATCCTGACTATGGCTACACCTTC. Protein sequence: CASSLDPDYGYTF.